A single sample is the source of the 9 T cell receptor beta chains below, sequenced in a study of siplizumab effects on memory and regulatory T cells. TCRdb's copy holds only in-frame clones and misses some; the assay was immunoSEQ multiplex PCR. The top ten hold approximately 0.17% of the sample, which has 110,000 or so clones, just over 90% seen once. The material sequenced was non-Treg CD4+ T cells sorted from blood. These receptors were taken from a human donor in good health.

The chain carries TRBV7-2 and TRBJ1-3; D is possibly TRBD1 (5 bases). This CDR3 is 15 amino acids long. Germline V lookup: CDR1 SGHTA, CDR2 FQGNSA. Between the trimmed V and J ends, which lost 5 bases and 2 bases, there was a span of 13 bases. Here the CDR3 DNA reads TGTGCCAGCAGCGTCTCCCGGGGCGCTGGAAACACCATATATTTT. The encoded protein is CASSVSRGAGNTIYF.

The chain joins TRBV5-4 to TRBJ2-5, with D perhaps TRBD1 (5 bases). Germline V lookup: CDR1 SGHNT, CDR2 YYREEE (reference sequence). With 7 bases removed from V and 0 bases from J, the gap between germline ends came to 22 bases. The CDR3 consists of 17 residues. CDR3 amino acids: CASSIKAGQRYQETQYF. The CDR3 DNA reads TGTGCCAGCTCTATTAAAGCAGGGCAGAGGTACCAAGAGACCCAGTACTTC. The whole variable domain, remainder taken from reference TRBV5-4 and TRBJ2-5, is ETGVTQSPTHLIKTRGQQVTLRCSSQSGHNTVSWYQQALGQGPQFIFQYYREEENGRGNFPPRFSGLQFPNYSSELNVNALELDDSALYLCASSIKAGQRYQETQYFGPGTRLLVL.

The V call is TRBV4-1, the J call TRBJ1-5, with D unclear. CDR1 is MGHRA and CDR2 is YSYEKL in the germline V gene. Trimming shortened V by 0 bases and J by 0 bases, and 6 bases separated the two germline ends. The CDR3 covers 15 residues. The CDR3 DNA sequence: TGCGCCAGCAGCCAAGAAGGATATAGCAATCAGCCCCAGCATTTT. This encodes CASSQEGYSNQPQHF.

The gene calls are TRBV7-9 and TRBJ1-2, with a possible D match to TRBD1 (5 bases). The CDR3 extends over 17 amino acids. Germline CDR1 reads SEHNR; CDR2 reads FQNEAQ (reference sequence). With 2 bases removed from V and 4 bases from J, the gap between germline ends came to 20 bases. The CDR3 sequence: CASSLSRGAFTGYGYTF. DNA of the CDR3: TGTGCCAGCAGCTTAAGTAGAGGGGCATTTACGGGCTATGGCTACACCTTC. The full variable domain, completed using reference TRBV7-9 and TRBJ1-2, is DTGVSQNPRHKITKRGQNVTFRCDPISEHNRLYWYRQTLGQGPEFLTYFQNEAQLEKSRLLSDRFSAERPKGSFSTLEIQRTEQGDSAMYLCASSLSRGAFTGYGYTFGSGTRLTVV.

The J gene is TRBJ1-6, the V gene TRBV14, with 11 bases aligning to TRBD1. Germline V CDR1 and CDR2: SGHDN, FVKESK. V was pared by 6 bases and J by 6 bases, with 7 bases of the junction left unmatched. CDR3 size: 16 residues. CDR3 nucleotides: TGTGCCAGCAGAAGGGGGGACAGGGGGTTTAATTCACCCCTCCACTTT. Translating gives CASRRGDRGFNSPLHF.

This chain uses TRBV11-2 with TRBJ2-1; D is unresolved. V was pared by 0 bases and J by 0 bases, with 9 bases between. The CDR3 has 16 residues. The germline CDR1 and CDR2 sequences are SGHAT and FQNNGV. CDR3 sequence: CASSLDLESSYNEQFF. The CDR3 DNA reads as TGTGCCAGCAGCTTAGATCTCGAGAGCTCCTACAATGAGCAGTTCTTC.

This clone was picked up a small number of times. The chain links TRBV19 to TRBJ1-2; D unclear. Germline CDR1 is LNHDA and CDR2 is SQIVND (reference sequence). Between the trimmed V and J ends, which lost 1 base and 1 base, there was a span of 10 bases. The CDR3 covers 15 residues. Here the CDR3 DNA reads TGTGCCAGTAGTATAGCGGAAGGGAATAACTATGGCTACACCTTC. Its protein is CASSIAEGNNYGYTF.

The chain recombines TRBV2 with TRBJ2-7, with D perhaps matching TRBD1 (5 bases). The CDR3 extends over 15 amino acids. Germline V gene data show CDR1 as SNHLY and CDR2 as FYNNEI. Trimming removed 2 bases from V and 0 bases from J, with 11 bases in between. CDR3 protein: CASSERGRGSYEQYF. The CDR3 DNA is TGTGCCAGCAGTGAAAGGGGTCGTGGCTCCTACGAGCAGTACTTC.

The V call is TRBV15, the J call TRBJ2-1; 13 nucleotides align to TRBD2. With V trimmed by 2 bases and J by 6 bases, 4 bases remained unmatched. CDR1 is LNHNV and CDR2 is YYDKDF in the germline V gene (reference sequence). The CDR3 sequence is 16 residues long. For the CDR3, the DNA is TGTGCCACCAGCAGATCTGGACTAGCGGGAGTCAATGAGCAGTTCTTC. It encodes CATSRSGLAGVNEQFF.